This T cell receptor beta chain derives from a study of identifying expanded T cells in peripheral blood. Profiled with immunoSEQ multiplex PCR; TCRdb holds only in-frame clones, not every one. The sample gives 100,000 to 150,000 clones, approximately 86% of which show up once; about 8% is in the top ten. Healthy donors had no documented immune events, such as infections, while sampled. Findings and limits, study-wide: About 1.2 clones differed between technical replicates, versus approximately 17 and 20 over time. Clone count variance between approximately two-week samples rose with total template count.

A word on this clone: What it binds is not known. Being one base from a much bigger clone, this may be a read error. Other DNA sequences in the sample encode the same CDR3.

The sequence derives from a person between 18 and 69 years old in good health. The sample consisted of blood.

The CDR3 sequence: CASSLVASQETQYF. The CDR3 DNA reads as TGCGCCAGCAGCTTGGTGGCCAGCCAAGAGACCCAGTACTTC. The V call is TRBV5-1, the J call TRBJ2-5; D ambiguous. Trimming left V 0 bases short and J 1 base short, with 7 bases between. Germline values: CDR1 SGHRS, CDR2 YFSETQ. This CDR3 has 14 residues.